These 5 T cell receptor beta chains came from one sample sequenced in a study of cytotoxic CD8 clonotypes in ibrutinib-treated CLL. The method was immunoSEQ multiplex PCR; TCRdb's version includes in-frame clones alone and lacks a portion of them. This sample has about 92,000 clones, with over 60% found just once. The sample consisted of PBMCs, taken after 24 months of ibrutinib treatment. Receptors were obtained from a human donor with chronic lymphocytic leukemia.

The chain joins TRBV6-6 to TRBJ2-7; D is possibly TRBD1 (5 bases). This CDR3 is built from 13 residues. Germline CDR1 is MNHNY and CDR2 is SVGAGI (reference sequence). With 10 bases removed from V and 0 bases from J, the gap between germline ends came to 13 bases. The CDR3 DNA reads as TGTGCCATCAAAGAAAGGGGCTCCTACGAGCAGTACTTC. This encodes CAIKERGSYEQYF.

This clone was seen a few times. J is TRBJ1-1 and V is TRBV11-1; D not certain. CDR3 size: 14 residues. The ends were cut back, 4 bases at V and 4 bases at J, with 13 bases in the middle. Germline CDR1 reads SGHAT; CDR2 reads FQDESV (reference sequence). The chain's CDR3 is CASSSNSRITEAFF. The CDR3 nucleotides read TGTGCCAGCAGCTCAAATAGTCGGATCACTGAAGCTTTCTTT.

V usage is TRBV7-2 and J usage is TRBJ2-3, with D uncertain. The V gene's germline CDR1 is SGHTA and CDR2 FQGNSA. V dropped 5 bases and J dropped 2 bases, with 5 bases sitting between them. There are 12 residues in the CDR3. The DNA for the CDR3 is TGTGCCAGCAGCCAATACACAGATACGCAGTATTTT. Translating it yields CASSQYTDTQYF.

The gene calls are TRBV23-1 and TRBJ1-4; D uncertain. TRBV23-1 is an ORF, with its function uncertain. The CDR3 has 14 residues. V was pared by 3 bases and J by 7 bases, with 12 bases between. The DNA of the CDR3 is TGCGCCAGCAGTCACCTACCAGCTATTGAAAAACTGTTTTTT. This encodes CASSHLPAIEKLFF.

The rearrangement joins TRBV10-3 to TRBJ1-4; D not certain. With 5 bases removed from V and 2 bases from J, the gap between germline ends came to 12 bases. The CDR3 runs to 15 residues. In germline, CDR1 is ENHRY, CDR2 SYGVKD. CDR3 residues: CAISHEKVTNEKLFF. The CDR3 nucleotides read TGTGCCATCAGTCACGAAAAGGTGACTAATGAAAAACTGTTTTTT.